This paragraph covers one TCR beta chain sequence. Per the original data handling: Reference gene primers were amplified, and this amplification served to estimate nucleated cell counts. The protocol was immunoSEQ multiplex PCR, while the TCRdb copy is restricted to in-frame clones and leaves out a portion. D and trimming come from the DNA, and the V and J calls and clone size come from that table. Of 87,000 or so clones listed, 75% to 90% are singletons. The source of the sample is a study of blood T cell repertoires in COVID-19. Study details: COVID-19 samples collected from the United States, Italy and Spain covered acute and convalescent phases.

The germline CDR1 and CDR2 sequences are SGHRS and YFSETQ. V was trimmed by 4 bases and J by 6 bases, leaving 16 bases between them. CDR3 length: 14 residues. Sequencing was carried out using peripheral blood. The receptor was isolated from a woman aged 80 or older with active or convalescent COVID-19. The gene calls are TRBV5-1 and TRBJ1-2; a possible D gene is TRBD1 (5 bases). In nucleotides, the CDR3 is TGCGCCAGCAGCGCGGGTGGGGGGATTGATGGCTACACCTTC. Amino acids: CASSAGGGIDGYTF.